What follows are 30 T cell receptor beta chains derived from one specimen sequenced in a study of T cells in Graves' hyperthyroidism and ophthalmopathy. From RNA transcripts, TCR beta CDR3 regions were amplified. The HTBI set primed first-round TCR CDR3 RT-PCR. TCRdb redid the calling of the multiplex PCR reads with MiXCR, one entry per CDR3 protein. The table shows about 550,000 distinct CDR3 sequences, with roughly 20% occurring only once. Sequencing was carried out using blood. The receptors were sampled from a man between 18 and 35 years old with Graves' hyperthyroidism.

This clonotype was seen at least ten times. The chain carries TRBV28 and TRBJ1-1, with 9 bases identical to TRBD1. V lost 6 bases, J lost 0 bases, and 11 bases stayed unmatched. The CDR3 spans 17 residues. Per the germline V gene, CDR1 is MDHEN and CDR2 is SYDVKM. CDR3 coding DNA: TGTGCCAGCAGCCCGGCCGGGACAGGGCTTATGAACACTGAAGCTTTCTTT. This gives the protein CASSPAGTGLMNTEAFF.

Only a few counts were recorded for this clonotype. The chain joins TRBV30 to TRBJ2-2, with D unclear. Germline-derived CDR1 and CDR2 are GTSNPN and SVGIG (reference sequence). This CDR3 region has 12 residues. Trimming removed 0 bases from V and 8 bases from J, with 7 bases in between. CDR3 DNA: TGTGCCTGGAGTGTAAGACCTGGGGAGCTGTTTTTT. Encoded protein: CAWSVRPGELFF.

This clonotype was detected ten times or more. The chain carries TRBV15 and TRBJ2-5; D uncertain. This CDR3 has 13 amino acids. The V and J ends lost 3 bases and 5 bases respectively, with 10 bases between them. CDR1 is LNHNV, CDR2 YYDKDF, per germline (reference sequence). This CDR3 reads CATSRGSRETQYF. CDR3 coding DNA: TGTGCCACCAGCAGGGGTTCGAGGGAGACCCAGTACTTC.

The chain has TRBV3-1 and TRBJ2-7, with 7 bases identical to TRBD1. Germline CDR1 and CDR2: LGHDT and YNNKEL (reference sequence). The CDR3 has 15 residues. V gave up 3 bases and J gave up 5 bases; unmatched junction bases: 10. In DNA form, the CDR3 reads TGTGCCAGCAGCCACCCACGACAGGGAAAGGACGAGCAGTACTTC. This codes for CASSHPRQGKDEQYF.

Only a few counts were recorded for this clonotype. In nucleotides, the CDR3 is TGTGCCAGTAGTAATCCAGGGGTACGTAATCAGCCCCAGCATTTT. Its translation: CASSNPGVRNQPQHF. This rearrangement joins TRBV19 to TRBJ1-5; D is possibly TRBD1 (6 bases). Between the trimmed V and J ends, which lost 4 bases and 4 bases, there was a span of 14 bases. Per germline, CDR1 LNHDA and CDR2 SQIVND (reference sequence). The CDR3 has 15 residues.

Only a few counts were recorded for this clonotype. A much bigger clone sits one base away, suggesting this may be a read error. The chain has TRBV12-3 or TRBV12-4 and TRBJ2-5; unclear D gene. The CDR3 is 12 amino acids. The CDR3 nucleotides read TGTGCCAGCAGGCACCTCCAAGAGTCCCAGTACTTC. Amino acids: CASRHLQESQYF.

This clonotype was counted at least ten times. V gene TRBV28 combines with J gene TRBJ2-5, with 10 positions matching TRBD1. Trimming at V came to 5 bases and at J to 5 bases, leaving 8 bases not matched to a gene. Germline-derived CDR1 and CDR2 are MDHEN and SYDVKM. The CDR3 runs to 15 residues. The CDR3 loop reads CASSPRDRGLETQYF. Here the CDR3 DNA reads TGTGCCAGCAGTCCCCGGGACAGGGGTCTGGAGACCCAGTACTTC.

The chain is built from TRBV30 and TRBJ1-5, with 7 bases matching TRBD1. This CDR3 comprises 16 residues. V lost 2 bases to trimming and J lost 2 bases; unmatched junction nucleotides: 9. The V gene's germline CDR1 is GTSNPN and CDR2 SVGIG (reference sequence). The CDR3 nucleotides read TGTGCCTGGAGTTCGGGGAACAGGGGAGGCAATCAGCCCCAGCATTTT. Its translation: CAWSSGNRGGNQPQHF.

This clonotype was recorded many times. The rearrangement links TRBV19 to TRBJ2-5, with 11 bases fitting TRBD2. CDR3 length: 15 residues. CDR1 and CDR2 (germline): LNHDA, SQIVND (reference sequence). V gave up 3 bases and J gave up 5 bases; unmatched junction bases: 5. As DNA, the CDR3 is TGTGCCAGTAGTATCCGACTAGCGGGGTATGAGACCCAGTACTTC. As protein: CASSIRLAGYETQYF. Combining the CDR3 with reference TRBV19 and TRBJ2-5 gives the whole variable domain DGGITQSPKYLFRKEGQNVTLSCEQNLNHDAMYWYRQDPGQGLRLIYYSQIVNDFQKGDIAEGYSVSREKKESFPLTVTSAQKNPTAFYLCASSIRLAGYETQYFGPGTRLLVL.

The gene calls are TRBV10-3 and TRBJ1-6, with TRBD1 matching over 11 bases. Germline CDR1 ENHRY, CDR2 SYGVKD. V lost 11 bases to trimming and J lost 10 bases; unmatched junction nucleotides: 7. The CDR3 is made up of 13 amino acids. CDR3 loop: CAARDRGESPLHF. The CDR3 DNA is TGTGCCGCCCGGGACAGGGGGGAATCACCCCTCCACTTT.

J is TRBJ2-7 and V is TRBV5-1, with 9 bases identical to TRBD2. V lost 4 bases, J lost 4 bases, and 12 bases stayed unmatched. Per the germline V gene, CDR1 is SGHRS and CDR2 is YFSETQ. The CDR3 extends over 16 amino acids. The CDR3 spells CASSPAGGRAGYEQYF. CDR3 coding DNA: TGCGCCAGCAGCCCTGCGGGGGGGAGGGCCGGGTACGAGCAGTACTTC. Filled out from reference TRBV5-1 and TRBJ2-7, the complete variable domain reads KAGVTQTPRYLIKTRGQQVTLSCSPISGHRSVSWYQQTPGQGLQFLFEYFSETQRNKGNFPGRFSGRQFSNSRSEMNVSTLELGDSALYLCASSPAGGRAGYEQYFGPGTRLTVT.

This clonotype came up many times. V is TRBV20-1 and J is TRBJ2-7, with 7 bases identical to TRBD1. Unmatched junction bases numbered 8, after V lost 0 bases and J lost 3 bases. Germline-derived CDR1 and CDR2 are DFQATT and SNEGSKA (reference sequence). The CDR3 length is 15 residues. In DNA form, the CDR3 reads TGCAGTGCTAGAGATGGACAGGTTTCTCACTACGAGCAGTACTTC. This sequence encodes CSARDGQVSHYEQYF.

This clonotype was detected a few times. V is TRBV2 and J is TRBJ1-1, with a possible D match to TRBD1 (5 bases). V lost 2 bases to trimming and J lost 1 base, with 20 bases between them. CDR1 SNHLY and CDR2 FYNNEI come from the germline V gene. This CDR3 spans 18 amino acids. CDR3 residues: CASSEPPRGGMRNTEAFF. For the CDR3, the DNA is TGTGCCAGCAGTGAACCCCCTCGGGGGGGGATGAGGAACACTGAAGCTTTCTTT.

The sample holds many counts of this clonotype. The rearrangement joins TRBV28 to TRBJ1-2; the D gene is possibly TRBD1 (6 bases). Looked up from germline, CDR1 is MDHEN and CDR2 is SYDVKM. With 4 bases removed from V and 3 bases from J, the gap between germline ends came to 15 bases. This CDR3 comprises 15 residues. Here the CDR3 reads CASSSRVGHHYGYTF. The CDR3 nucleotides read TGTGCCAGCAGTTCCCGGGTGGGACACCACTATGGCTACACCTTC.

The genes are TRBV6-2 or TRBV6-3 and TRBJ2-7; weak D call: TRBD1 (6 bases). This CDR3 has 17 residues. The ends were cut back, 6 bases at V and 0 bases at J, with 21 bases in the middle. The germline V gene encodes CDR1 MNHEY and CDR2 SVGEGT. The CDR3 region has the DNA TGTGCCAGCAGCGTCTACCCCGGCCGGGACAACTCCTACGAGCAGTACTTC. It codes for CASSVYPGRDNSYEQYF.

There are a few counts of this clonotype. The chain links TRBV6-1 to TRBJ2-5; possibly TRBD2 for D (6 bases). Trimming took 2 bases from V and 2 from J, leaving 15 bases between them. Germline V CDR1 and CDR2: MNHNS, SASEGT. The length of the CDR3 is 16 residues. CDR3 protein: CASSEWGGSGQETQYF. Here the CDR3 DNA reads TGTGCCAGCAGTGAATGGGGAGGAAGTGGTCAAGAGACCCAGTACTTC.

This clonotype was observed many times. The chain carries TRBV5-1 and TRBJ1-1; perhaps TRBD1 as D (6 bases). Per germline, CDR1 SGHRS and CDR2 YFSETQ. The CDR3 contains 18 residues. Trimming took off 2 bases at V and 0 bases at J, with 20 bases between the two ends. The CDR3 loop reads CASSFMPGQRLMNTEAFF. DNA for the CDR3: TGCGCCAGCAGCTTTATGCCCGGACAGCGCCTCATGAACACTGAAGCTTTCTTT.

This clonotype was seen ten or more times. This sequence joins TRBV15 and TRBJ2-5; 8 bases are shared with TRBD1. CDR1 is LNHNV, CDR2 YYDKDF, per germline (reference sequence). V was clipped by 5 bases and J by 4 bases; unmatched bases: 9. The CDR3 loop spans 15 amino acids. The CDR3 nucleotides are TGTGCCACCAGCGGGTTCTTGGACAGGGCAGAGACCCAGTACTTC. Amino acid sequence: CATSGFLDRAETQYF.

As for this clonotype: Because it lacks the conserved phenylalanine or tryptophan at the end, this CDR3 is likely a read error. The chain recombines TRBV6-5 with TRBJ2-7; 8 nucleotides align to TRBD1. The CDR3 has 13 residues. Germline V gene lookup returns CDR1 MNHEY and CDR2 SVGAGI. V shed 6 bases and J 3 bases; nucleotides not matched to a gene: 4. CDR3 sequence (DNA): TGTGCCAGCAGCTACGGGACAGGCTACGAGCAGTACTAC. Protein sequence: CASSYGTGYEQYY.

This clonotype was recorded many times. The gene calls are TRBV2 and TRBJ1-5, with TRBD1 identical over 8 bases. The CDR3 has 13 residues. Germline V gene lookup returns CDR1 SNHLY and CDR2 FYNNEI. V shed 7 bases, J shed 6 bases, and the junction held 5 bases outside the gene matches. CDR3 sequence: CASNGQGGQPQHF. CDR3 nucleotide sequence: TGTGCCAGCAACGGACAGGGAGGTCAGCCCCAGCATTTT.

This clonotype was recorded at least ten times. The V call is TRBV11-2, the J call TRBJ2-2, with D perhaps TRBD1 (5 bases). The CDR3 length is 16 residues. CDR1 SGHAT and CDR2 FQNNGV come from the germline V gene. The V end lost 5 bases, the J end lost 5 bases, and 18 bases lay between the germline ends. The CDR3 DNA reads TGTGCCAGCAGCCCCCCGGCAGGGCTTGTGACCGGGGAGCTGTTTTTT. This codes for CASSPPAGLVTGELFF.

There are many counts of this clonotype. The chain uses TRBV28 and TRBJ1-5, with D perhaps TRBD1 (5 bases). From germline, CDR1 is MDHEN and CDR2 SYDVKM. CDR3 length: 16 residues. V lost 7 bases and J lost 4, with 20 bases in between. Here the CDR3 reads CASTFYRQKLNQPQHF. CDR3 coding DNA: TGTGCCAGCACTTTTTACAGACAGAAATTAAATCAGCCCCAGCATTTT.

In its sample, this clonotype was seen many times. Written as DNA, the CDR3 is TGTGCCAGCAGCTTACTGGGTACTAAGATGAACACTGAAGCTTTCTTT. Protein sequence: CASSLLGTKMNTEAFF. This chain joins TRBV11-3 and TRBJ1-1; D is undetermined. The CDR3 length is 16 residues. V lost 2 bases, J lost 0 bases, and 13 bases lay in between. Per the germline V gene, CDR1 is SGHNT and CDR2 is YENEEA.

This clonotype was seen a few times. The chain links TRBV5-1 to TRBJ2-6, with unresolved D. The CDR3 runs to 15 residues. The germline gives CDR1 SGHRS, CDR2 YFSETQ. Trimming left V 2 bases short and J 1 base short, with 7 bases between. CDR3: CASSFALSGANVLTF. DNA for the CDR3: TGCGCCAGCAGCTTTGCCCTATCTGGGGCCAACGTCCTGACTTTC.

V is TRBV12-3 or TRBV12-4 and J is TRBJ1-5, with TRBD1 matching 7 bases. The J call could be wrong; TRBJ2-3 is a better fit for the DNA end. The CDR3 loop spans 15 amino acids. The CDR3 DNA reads TGTGCCAGCAGTTTAACCGGGACAGTTAATCAGCCCCAGTATTTT. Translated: CASSLTGTVNQPQYF.

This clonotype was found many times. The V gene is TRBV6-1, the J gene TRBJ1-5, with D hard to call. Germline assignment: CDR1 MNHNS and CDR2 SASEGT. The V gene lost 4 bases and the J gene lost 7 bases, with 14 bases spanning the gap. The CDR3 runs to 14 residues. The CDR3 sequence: CASSVERIGQPQHF. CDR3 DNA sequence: TGTGCCAGCAGTGTGGAAAGGATAGGGCAGCCCCAGCATTTT.

In DNA form, the CDR3 reads TGCAGTGCTAGGTTTGTCCGCCAAGAGACCCAGTACTTC. It translates to CSARFVRQETQYF. The gene calls are TRBV20-1 and TRBJ2-5; D is ambiguous. The V gene's germline CDR1 is DFQATT and CDR2 SNEGSKA (reference sequence). The V end was cut by 3 bases, the J end by 1 base, with 9 bases between. The CDR3 has 13 amino acids.

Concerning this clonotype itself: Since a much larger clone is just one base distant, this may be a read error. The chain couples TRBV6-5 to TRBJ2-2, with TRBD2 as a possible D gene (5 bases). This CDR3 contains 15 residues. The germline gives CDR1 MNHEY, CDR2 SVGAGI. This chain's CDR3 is CASSSRNSNTGKLCF. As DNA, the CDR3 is TGTGCCAGCAGTTCCCGGAACTCGAACACCGGGAAGCTGTGTTTT.

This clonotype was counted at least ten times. CDR3 sequence: CAWGTEDGNNYGYTF. DNA for the CDR3: TGTGCCTGGGGAACTGAGGACGGTAATAACTATGGCTACACCTTC. This chain connects TRBV30 to TRBJ1-2; D call uncertain. V was clipped by 5 bases and J by 1 base, with 17 bases between them. Germline assignment: CDR1 GTSNPN and CDR2 SVGIG (reference sequence). The CDR3 consists of 15 residues.

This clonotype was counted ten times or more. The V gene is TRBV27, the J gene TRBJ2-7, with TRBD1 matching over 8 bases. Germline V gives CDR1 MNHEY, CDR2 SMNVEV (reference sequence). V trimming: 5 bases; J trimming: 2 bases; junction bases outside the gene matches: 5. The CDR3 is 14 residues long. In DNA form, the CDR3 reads TGTGCCAGCAGTCCTGGACAGGGTCCCTACGAGCAGTACTTC. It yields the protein CASSPGQGPYEQYF.